The clone carrying this T cell receptor beta chain appeared many times. What it binds is unknown. J gave up 6 bases and V 7 bases, and 8 bases lay outside the gene matches. The length of the CDR3 is 13 residues. The V gene's germline CDR1 is SNHLY and CDR2 FYNNEI. TCRdb ran MiXCR on the reads and lists one entry per CDR3 protein. The table records 200,000 to 250,000 distinct CDR3 sequences, 6.5% of them present only once. This sample was taken from a study of T cell repertoires in cytomegalovirus infection. Across the whole study: CMV infection together with matching HLA type was indicated by public TCR beta signatures.

Points from the study as a whole: Predominance within the ex vivo response was attributable to HLA-C-restricted CMV-specific TCR beta clonotypes.

The receptor was derived from a human donor in good health (CMV status not recorded). Some clones in this sample may be carry-over from other donors' samples. The sample was PBMCs. This chain uses TRBV2 with TRBJ2-7; TRBD2 matches at 8 bases. Written as DNA, the CDR3 is TGTGCCAGCATGTTTAGCGGGGCGACCGAGCAGTACTTC. The encoded protein is CASMFSGATEQYF.